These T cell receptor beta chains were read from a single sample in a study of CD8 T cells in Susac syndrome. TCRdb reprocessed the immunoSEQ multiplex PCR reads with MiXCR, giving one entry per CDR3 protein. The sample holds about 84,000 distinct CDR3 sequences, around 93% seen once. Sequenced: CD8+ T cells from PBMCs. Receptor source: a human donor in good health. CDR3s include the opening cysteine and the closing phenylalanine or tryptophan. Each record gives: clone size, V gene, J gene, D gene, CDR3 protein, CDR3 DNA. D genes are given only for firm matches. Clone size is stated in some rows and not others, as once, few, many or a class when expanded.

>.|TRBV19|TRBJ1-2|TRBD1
CASTLDRETPNYGYTF
TGTGCCAGTACTCTTGACAGGGAAACCCCAAACTATGGCTACACCTTC
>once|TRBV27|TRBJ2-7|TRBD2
CASRNSGAPYEQYF
TGTGCCAGCAGGAATAGCGGGGCCCCCTACGAGCAGTACTTC
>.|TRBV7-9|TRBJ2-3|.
CASSPFEDTQYF
TGTGCCAGCAGCCCCTTTGAAGATACGCAGTATTTT
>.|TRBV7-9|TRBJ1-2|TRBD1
CASTRTGQVHGYTF
TGTGCCAGCACCAGAACCGGACAGGTCCATGGCTACACCTTC
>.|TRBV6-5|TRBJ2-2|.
CASRHRVSGELFF
TGTGCCAGCAGGCACAGGGTTTCCGGGGAGCTGTTTTTT
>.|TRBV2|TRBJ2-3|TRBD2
CASSATSSGVGITDTQYF
TGTGCCAGCAGTGCAACTTCTAGCGGGGTTGGAATCACAGATACGCAGTATTTT
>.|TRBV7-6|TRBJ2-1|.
CASGQHNEQFF
TGTGCCAGCGGACAGCACAATGAGCAGTTCTTC
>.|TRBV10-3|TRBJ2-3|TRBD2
CAISDPLIVVAGAPPSDTQYF
TGTGCCATCAGTGACCCTCTAATAGTAGTAGCGGGGGCACCGCCCTCAGATACGCAGTATTTT
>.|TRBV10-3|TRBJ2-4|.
CAISAAEQNIQYF
TGTGCCATCAGTGCGGCTGAACAAAACATTCAGTACTTC
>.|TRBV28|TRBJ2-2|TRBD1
CASSSGTGGKVGELFF
TGTGCCAGCAGCTCTGGGACAGGGGGCAAAGTCGGGGAGCTGTTTTTT
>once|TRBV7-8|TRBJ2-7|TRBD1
CASSLADRAGYEQYF
TGTGCCAGCAGCTTAGCGGACAGGGCTGGCTACGAGCAGTACTTC
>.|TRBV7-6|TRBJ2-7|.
CASSLGAGGTHGEQYF
TGTGCCAGCAGCTTAGGCGCAGGAGGGACTCACGGGGAGCAGTACTTC
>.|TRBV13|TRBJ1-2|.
CASSFGTQRDYGYTF
TGTGCCAGCAGCTTCGGGACCCAGAGGGACTATGGCTACACCTTC
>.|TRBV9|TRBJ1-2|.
CASSVVGATYGYTF
TGTGCCAGCAGCGTAGTTGGAGCCACCTATGGCTACACCTTC
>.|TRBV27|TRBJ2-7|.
CASSWGGRREQYF
TGTGCCAGCAGTTGGGGGGGCCGGCGCGAGCAGTACTTC
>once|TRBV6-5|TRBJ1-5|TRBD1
CASRATGVNQPQHF
TGTGCCAGCAGGGCGACAGGGGTGAATCAGCCCCAGCATTTT
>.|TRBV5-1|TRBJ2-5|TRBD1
CASSDRVKETQYF
TGCGCCAGCAGTGACAGGGTAAAGGAGACCCAGTACTTC
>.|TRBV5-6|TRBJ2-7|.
CASSLAGAASYEQYF
TGTGCCAGCAGCTTGGCCGGGGCAGCCTCCTACGAGCAGTACTTC
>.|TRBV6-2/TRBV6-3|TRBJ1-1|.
CASGEWGAEAFF
TGTGCCAGCGGAGAATGGGGCGCTGAAGCTTTCTTT
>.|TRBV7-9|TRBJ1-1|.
CASSPDMNTEAFF
TGTGCCAGCAGCCCCGACATGAACACTGAAGCTTTCTTT
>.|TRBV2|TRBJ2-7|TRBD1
CAGRQGATHEQYF
TGTGCCGGCAGACAGGGGGCAACTCACGAGCAGTACTTC